This T cell receptor (beta chain) was captured by sequencing in a study of OX40 agonist ivuxolimab in advanced cancers. Study outcomes and limitations: In the 0.1 to 3.0 mg/kg range, CD4+ and CD8+ blood T cells had expanded clonally by week 6. The 0.1-3.0 mg/kg partial responders had among the lowest clonal expansion.

This clone appeared a single time. Its target is unknown. Data came from immunoSEQ multiplex PCR; TCRdb stores just in-frame clones and leaves some out. The table records about 69,000 clones, roughly nine tenths of them present only once. The J segment lost 5 bases and the V segment lost 6 bases, leaving 4 bases of the junction unmatched. From germline, CDR1 is MNHEY and CDR2 SVGAGI. CDR3 size: 14 residues. Specimen: CD4+ or CD8+ T cells sorted from blood, collected in a trial of the OX40 agonist ivuxolimab. The clonotype comes from an adult with an advanced solid tumor such as melanoma, head and neck, liver or kidney cancer. The V gene is TRBV6-5, the J gene TRBJ2-2; 9 bases match TRBD1. Written as DNA, the CDR3 is TGTGCCAGCAGCGGACAGGGGAGGACCGGGGAGCTGTTTTTT. Translation: CASSGQGRTGELFF.